The source of this T cell receptor beta chain is a study of T-cell reconstitution after alpha-beta-depleted transplantation in children. Preparation of the TCRbeta library was carried out with unique molecular identifiers. TCRdb reprocessed the PCR reads with MiXCR, giving one entry per CDR3 protein. The sample consists of roughly 100,000 distinct CDR3 sequences, over 6% of them appearing once. The CDR3 extends over 15 amino acids. Germline V gene lookup returns CDR1 SGHAT and CDR2 FQDESV (reference sequence). Trimming removed 1 base at V and 7 bases at J, with 17 bases between. Overall study results and limits: At day 60, the high TCRbeta diversity found in some patients originated from recipient T cells and thymic progenitors that had survived. Approximately two months post-transplant, alpha-beta T cells reportedly originated from several hundred expanded graft clones.

A note on this clonotype: As yet, its antigen is unknown.

The chain couples TRBV11-1 to TRBJ2-7, with D possibly called TRBD1 or TRBD2 (6 bases each). The clonotype comes from a boy between 2 and 10 years old with acute lymphoblastic leukemia, due to receive a stem cell transplant. Material: PBMCs, obtained before TCRalphabeta/CD19-depleted stem cell transplant. In DNA, the CDR3 is TGTGCCAGCAGCTTAGACCGGGGGCCGCTATTGGAGCAGTACTTC. Residues: CASSLDRGPLLEQYF.